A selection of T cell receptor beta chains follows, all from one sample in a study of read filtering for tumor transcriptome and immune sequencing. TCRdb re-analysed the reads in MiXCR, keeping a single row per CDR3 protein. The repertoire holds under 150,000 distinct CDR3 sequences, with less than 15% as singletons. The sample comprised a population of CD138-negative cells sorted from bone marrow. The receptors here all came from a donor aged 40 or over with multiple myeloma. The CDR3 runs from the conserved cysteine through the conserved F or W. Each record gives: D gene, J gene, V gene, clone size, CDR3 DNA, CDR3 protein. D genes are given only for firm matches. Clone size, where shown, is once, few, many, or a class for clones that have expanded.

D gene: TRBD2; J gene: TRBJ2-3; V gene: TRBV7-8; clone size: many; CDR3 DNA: TGTGCCAGCAGTAGAGGGGGACTAGCGGGAAAGAGGTCGGAAGATACGCAGTATTTT; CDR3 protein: CASSRGGLAGKRSEDTQYF
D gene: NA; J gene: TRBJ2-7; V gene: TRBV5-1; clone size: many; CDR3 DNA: TGCGCCAGCAGCTTGGTAATACAGGGCTCCCTCGAGCAGTACTTC; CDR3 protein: CASSLVIQGSLEQYF
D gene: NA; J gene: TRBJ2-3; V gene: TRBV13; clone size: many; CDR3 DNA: TGTGCCAGCAGCTTAGGCTTTTTCACAGATACGCAGTATTTT; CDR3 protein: CASSLGFFTDTQYF
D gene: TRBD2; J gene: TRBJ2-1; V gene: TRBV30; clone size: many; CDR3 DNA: TGTGCCTATTATAGCGGGAGACCCTACAATGAGCAGTTCTTC; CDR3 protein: CAYYSGRPYNEQFF
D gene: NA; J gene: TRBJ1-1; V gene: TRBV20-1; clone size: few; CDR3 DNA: TGCAGTGCTAGGGCCCTAGAGGGGTCCAGAAGGACTGAAGCTTTCTTT; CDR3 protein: CSARALEGSRRTEAFF
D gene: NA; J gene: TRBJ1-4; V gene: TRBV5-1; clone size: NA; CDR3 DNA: TGCGCCAGCAGCAAACCGGACAGAGGAGAAAAACTGTTTTTT; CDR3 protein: CASSKPDRGEKLFF
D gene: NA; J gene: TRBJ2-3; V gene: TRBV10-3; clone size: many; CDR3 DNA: TGTGCCACTGGCCCGGGCCGGGGCACAGATACGCAGTATTTT; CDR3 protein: CATGPGRGTDTQYF
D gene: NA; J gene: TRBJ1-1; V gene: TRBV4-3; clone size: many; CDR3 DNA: TGCGCCAGCAGCCAGGCGGCGGTGAGGACTGAAGCTTTCTTT; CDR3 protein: CASSQAAVRTEAFF
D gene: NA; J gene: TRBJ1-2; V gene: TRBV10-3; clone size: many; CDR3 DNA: TGTGCCATCAGCACGAGCTCGACAGAGAGGGTCTATGGCTACACCTTC; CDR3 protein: CAISTSSTERVYGYTF
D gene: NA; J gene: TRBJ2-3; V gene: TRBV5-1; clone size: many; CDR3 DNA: TGCGCCAGCAGAAGGGACTCCCCGTCCTCGCAGTATTTT; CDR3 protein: CASRRDSPSSQYF
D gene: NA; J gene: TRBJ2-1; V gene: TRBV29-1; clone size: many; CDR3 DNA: TGCAGCGTTGTTCTAGGGAGCTCCTACAATGAGCAGTTCTTC; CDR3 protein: CSVVLGSSYNEQFF
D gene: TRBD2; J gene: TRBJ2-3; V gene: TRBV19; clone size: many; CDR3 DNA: TGTGCCAGTAGTGCTAGCGGGAGACCAGATACGCAGTATTTT; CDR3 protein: CASSASGRPDTQYF
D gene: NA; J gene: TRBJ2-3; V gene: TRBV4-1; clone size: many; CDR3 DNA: TGCGCCAGCAGCCAAGTGAACCTAGGGTTCCCAGATACGCAGTATTTT; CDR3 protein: CASSQVNLGFPDTQYF
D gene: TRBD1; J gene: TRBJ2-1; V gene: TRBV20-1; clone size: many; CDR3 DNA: TGCAGTGCCAAGGACAGGCGGGACAATGAGCAGTTCTTC; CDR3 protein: CSAKDRRDNEQFF
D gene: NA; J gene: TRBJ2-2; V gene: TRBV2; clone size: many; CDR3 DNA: TGTGCCAGCAGTGAAGTTGCGGCCGGGGAGCTGTTTTTT; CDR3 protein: CASSEVAAGELFF
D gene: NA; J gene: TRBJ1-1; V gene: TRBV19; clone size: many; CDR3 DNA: TGTGCCAGTAGTATAGGGACAGAGGAAGCTTTCTTT; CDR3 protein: CASSIGTEEAFF
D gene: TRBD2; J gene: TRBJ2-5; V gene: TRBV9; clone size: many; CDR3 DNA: TGTGCCAGCAGCCCTAGGACTAGCGGGGCCTCCGGGGAGACCCAGTACTTC; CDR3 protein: CASSPRTSGASGETQYF
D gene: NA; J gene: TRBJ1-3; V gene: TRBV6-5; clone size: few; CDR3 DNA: TGTGCCAGCAGTTCCGGGGGCTCTGGAAACACCATATATTTT; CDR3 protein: CASSSGGSGNTIYF
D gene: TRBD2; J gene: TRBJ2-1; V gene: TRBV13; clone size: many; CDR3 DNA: TGTGCCAGCAGCTTAGACCCTTCCGGCGGGAGGTACAATGAGCAGTTCTTC; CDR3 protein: CASSLDPSGGRYNEQFF
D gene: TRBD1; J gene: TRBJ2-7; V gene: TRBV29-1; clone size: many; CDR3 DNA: TGCAGCGTTGAGCGGACAGGGGGGGACGAGCAGTACTTC; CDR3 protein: CSVERTGGDEQYF
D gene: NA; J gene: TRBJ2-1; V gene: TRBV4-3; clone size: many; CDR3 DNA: TGCGCCAGCAGCCAAGGTTTTGGTGTCGGGGACAATGAGCAGTTCTTC; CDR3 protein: CASSQGFGVGDNEQFF
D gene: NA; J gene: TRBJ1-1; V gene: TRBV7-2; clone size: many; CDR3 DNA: TGTGCCAGCAGGCTAATAAATGCGGCTGAAGCTTTCTTT; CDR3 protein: CASRLINAAEAFF
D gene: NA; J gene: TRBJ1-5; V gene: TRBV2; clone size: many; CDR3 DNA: TGTGCCAGCAGTGAACTACAGGGAAACAATCAGCCCCAGCATTTT; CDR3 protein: CASSELQGNNQPQHF
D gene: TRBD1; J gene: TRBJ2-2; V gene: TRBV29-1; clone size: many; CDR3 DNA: TGCAGCGTTACCACAGGGGTAACCGGGGAGCTGTTTTTT; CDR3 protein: CSVTTGVTGELFF
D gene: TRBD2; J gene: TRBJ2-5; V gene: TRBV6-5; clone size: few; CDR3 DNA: TGTGCCAGCAGTCTCAGCGGGGGGCCCGGGGAGACCCAGTACTTC; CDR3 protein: CASSLSGGPGETQYF
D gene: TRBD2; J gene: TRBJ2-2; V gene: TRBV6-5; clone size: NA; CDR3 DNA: TGTGCCAGCAGTTTACAGGGCCGACTAGCGGGAGGTCCCGGTTCGGGGGAGCTGTTTTTT; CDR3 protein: CASSLQGRLAGGPGSGELFF
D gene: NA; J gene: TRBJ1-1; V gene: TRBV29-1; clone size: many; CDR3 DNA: TGCAGCGTCCCCCCCGGGGGCCGAGATTGGACTGAAGCTTTCTTT; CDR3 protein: CSVPPGGRDWTEAFF
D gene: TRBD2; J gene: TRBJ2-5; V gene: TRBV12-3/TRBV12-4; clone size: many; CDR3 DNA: TGTGCCAGCAGTTGGACTAGCGGAGAGACCCAGTACTTC; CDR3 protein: CASSWTSGETQYF
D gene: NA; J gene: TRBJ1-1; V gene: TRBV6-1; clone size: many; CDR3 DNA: TGTGCCAGTATAGGGGTTGTCGGCACTGAAGCTTTCTTT; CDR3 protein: CASIGVVGTEAFF
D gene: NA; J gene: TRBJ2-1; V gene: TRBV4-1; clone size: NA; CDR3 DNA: TGCGCCAGCAGTCGACTAGACACGACGTACAATGAGCAGTTCTTC; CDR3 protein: CASSRLDTTYNEQFF
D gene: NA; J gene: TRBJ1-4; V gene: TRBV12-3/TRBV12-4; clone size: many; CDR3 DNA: TGTGCCAGCAGTTTAGGTGGTGAAAAACTGTTTTTT; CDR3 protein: CASSLGGEKLFF
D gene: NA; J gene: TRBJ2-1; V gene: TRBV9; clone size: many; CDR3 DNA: TGTGCCAGCAGCGTAGCGGCGGAACCCTACAATGAGCAGTTCTTC; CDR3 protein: CASSVAAEPYNEQFF
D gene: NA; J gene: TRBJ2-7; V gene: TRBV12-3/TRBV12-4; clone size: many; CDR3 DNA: TGTGCCAGCAGTTTGGAGCGGGCGGACTACGAGCAGTACTTC; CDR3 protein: CASSLERADYEQYF
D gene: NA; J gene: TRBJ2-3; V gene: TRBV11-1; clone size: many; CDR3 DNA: TGTGCCAGCAGCCCAGGGTGGGCGAGCACAGATACGCAGTATTTT; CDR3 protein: CASSPGWASTDTQYF
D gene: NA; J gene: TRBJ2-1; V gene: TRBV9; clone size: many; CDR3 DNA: TGTGCCAGCAGCCTCGCCGCCGGAGGTGAGCAGTTCTTC; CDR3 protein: CASSLAAGGEQFF
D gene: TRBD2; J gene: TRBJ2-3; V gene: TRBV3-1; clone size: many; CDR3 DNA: TGTGCCAGCAGCCCAGGGCTACTAGCGGGAGATACGCAGTATTTT; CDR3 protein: CASSPGLLAGDTQYF
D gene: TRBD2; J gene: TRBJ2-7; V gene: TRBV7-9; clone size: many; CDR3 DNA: TGTGCCAGCAGCTTAGCGGAAGGGAGGGGTTCCCCCCCGGGGCAGTACTTC; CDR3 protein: CASSLAEGRGSPPGQYF
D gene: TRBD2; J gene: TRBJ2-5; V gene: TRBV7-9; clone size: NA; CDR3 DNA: TGTGCCAGCAGCTCGAATCGGGGGACTAGCGGAGGCCCGACCCAGTACTTC; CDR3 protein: CASSSNRGTSGGPTQYF
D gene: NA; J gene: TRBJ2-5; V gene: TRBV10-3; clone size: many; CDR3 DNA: TGTGCCATCAGTGAGTCGGGACGGGGACAAGAGACCCAGTACTTC; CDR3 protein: CAISESGRGQETQYF
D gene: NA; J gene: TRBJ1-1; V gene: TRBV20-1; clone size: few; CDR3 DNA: TGCAGTGCTAGAGATAGGGGAGTTGGGGCTTTCTTT; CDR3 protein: CSARDRGVGAFF
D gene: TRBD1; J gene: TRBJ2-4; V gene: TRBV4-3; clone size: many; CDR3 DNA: TGCGCCAGCAGCCCAATAGGGGGCCCGGGGGCCAAAAACATTCAGTACTTC; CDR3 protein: CASSPIGGPGAKNIQYF
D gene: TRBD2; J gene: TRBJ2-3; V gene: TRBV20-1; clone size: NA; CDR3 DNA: TGCAGTGCTACGACTAGCGGGAGAACAGATACGCAGTATTTT; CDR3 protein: CSATTSGRTDTQYF
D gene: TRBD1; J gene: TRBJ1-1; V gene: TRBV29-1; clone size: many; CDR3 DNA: TGCAGCGTTGGTCAGGGGGCGGGTGAAGCTTTCTTT; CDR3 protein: CSVGQGAGEAFF
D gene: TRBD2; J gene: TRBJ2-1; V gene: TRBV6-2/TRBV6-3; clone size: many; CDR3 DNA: TGTGCCAGCAGCCATCGTCAGCGTCTAACGGGAGGGCCCAATGAGCAGTTCTTC; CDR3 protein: CASSHRQRLTGGPNEQFF
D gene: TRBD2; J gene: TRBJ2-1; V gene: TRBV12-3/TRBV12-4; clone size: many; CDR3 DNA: TGTGCCAGCAGTTTAAGAGCGGGAGTAATGTTAAATGAGCAGTTCTTC; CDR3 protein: CASSLRAGVMLNEQFF
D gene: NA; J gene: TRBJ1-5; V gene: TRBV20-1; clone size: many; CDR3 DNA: TGCAGTGCTAGACCCTCGGCGGATCAGCCCCAGCATTTT; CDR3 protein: CSARPSADQPQHF
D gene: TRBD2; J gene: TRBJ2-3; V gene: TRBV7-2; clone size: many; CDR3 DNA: TGTGCCAGCAGCTCGGGGGGTAGTACAGATACGCAGTATTTT; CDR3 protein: CASSSGGSTDTQYF
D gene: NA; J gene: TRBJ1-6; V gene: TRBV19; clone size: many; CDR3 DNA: TGTGCCAGTAGCCGCATGCCGGGTGATAATTCACCCCTCCACTTT; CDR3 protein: CASSRMPGDNSPLHF
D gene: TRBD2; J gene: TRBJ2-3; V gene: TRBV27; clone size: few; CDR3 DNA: TGTGCCAGCAGCCAGCTATCCCGGGCTAGCGGGATTCAGCCAGATACGCAGTATTTT; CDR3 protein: CASSQLSRASGIQPDTQYF
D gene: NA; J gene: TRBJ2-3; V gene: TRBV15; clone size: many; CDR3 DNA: TGTGCCACCAGCAGAGATCTGGGGAGGACAGGGCCTGGGAGGGGTACGCAGTATTTT; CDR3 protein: CATSRDLGRTGPGRGTQYF